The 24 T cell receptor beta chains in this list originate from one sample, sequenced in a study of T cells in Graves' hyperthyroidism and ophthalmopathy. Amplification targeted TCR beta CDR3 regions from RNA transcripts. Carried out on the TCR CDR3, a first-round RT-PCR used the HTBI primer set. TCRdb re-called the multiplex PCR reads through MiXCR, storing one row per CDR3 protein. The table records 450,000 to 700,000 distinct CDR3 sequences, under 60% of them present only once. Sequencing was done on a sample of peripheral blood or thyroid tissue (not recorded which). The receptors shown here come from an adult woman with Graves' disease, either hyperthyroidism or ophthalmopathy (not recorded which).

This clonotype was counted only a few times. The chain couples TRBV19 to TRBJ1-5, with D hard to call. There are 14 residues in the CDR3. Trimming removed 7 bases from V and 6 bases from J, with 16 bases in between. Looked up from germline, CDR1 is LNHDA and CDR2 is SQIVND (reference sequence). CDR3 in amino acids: CASTPNGWGQPQHF. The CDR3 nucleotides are TGTGCCAGTACCCCGAACGGGTGGGGTCAGCCCCAGCATTTT.

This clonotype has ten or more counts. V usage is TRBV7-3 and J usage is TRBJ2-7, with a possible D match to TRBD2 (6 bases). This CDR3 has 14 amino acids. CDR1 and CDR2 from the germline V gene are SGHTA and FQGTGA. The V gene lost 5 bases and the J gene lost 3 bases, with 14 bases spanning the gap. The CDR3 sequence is CASSPGGSGYEQYF. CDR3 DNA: TGTGCCAGCAGCCCCGGGGGTAGCGGCTACGAGCAGTACTTC.

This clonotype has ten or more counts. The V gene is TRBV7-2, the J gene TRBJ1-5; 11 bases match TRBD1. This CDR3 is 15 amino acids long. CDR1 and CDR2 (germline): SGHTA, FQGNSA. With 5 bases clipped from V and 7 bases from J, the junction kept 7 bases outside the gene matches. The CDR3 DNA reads TGTGCCAGCAGCCGGGACAGGGGGGACGGGCAGCCCCAGCATTTT. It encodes CASSRDRGDGQPQHF.

CDR3 in amino acids: CASSSGLAGFEQYF. As DNA, the CDR3 is TGTGCCAGCAGCTCCGGACTAGCGGGCTTCGAGCAGTACTTC. This chain joins TRBV7-8 and TRBJ2-7, with 11 bases aligning to TRBD2. The germline V gene encodes CDR1 SGHVS and CDR2 FQNEAQ. This CDR3 is 14 amino acids long. V lost 4 bases and J lost 6; bases outside the gene matches: 5.

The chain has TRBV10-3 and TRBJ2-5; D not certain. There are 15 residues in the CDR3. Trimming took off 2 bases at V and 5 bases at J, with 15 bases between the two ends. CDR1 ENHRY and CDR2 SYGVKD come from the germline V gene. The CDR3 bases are TGTGCCATCAGTGAGGTATTGGGGATGATGGAGACCCAGTACTTC. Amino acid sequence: CAISEVLGMMETQYF.

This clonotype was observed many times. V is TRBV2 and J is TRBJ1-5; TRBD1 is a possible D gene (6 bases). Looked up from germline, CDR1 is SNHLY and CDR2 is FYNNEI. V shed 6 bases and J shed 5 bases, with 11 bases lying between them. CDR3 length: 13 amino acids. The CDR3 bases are TGTGCCAGCAGGAACAGGGATGATCAGCCCCAGCATTTT. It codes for CASRNRDDQPQHF.

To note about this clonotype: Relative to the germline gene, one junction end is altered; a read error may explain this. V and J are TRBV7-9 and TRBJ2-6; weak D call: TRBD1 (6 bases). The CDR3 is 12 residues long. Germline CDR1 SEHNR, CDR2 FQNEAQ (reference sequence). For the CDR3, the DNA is TGTGCCAGCAGCCCTACTAGGACAGCTGAAGCTTTC. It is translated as CASSPTRTAEAF.

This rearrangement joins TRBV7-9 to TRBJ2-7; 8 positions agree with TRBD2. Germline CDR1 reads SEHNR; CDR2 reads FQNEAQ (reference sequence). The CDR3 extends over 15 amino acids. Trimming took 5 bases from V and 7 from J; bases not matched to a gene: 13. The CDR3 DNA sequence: TGTGCCAGCAGCGAGCTGGCGGGAGGTACCGGGGAGCAGTACTTC. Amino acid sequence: CASSELAGGTGEQYF. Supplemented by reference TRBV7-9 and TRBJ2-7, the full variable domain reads DTGVSQNPRHKITKRGQNVTFRCDPISEHNRLYWYRQTLGQGPEFLTYFQNEAQLEKSRLLSDRFSAERPKGSFSTLEIQRTEQGDSAMYLCASSELAGGTGEQYFGPGTRLTVT.

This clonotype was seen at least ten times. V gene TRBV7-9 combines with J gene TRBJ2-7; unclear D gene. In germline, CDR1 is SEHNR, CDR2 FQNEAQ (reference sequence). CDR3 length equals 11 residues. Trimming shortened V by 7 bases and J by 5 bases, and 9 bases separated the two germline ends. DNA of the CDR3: TGTGCCAGCACCGGCGGAGACGAGCAGTACTTC. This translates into CASTGGDEQYF.

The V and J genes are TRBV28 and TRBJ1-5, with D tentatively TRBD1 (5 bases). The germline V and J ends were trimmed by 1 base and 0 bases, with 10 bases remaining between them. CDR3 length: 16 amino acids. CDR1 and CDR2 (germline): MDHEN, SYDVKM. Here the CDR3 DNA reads TGTGCCAGCAGTTTATATAGGAGGGGTAGCAATCAGCCCCAGCATTTT. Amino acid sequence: CASSLYRRGSNQPQHF.

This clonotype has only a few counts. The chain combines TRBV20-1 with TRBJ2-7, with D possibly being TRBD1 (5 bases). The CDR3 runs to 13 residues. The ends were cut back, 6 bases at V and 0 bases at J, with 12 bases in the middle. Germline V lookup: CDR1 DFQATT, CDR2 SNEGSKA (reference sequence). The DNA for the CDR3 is TGCAGTGCGTGGACACCTGACTCCTACGAGCAGTACTTC. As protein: CSAWTPDSYEQYF.

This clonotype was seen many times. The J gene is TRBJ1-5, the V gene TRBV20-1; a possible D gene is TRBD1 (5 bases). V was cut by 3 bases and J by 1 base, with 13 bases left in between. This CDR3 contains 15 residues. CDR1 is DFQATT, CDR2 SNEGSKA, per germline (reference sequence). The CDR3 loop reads CSASPLRDSNQPQHF. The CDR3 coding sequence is TGCAGTGCTAGCCCGCTCCGGGACAGCAATCAGCCCCAGCATTTT.

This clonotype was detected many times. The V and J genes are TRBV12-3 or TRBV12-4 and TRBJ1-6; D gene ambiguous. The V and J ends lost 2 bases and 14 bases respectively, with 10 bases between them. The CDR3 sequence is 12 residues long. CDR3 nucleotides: TGTGCCAGCAGTTTAAGCGGAGAGGCCCTCCACTTT. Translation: CASSLSGEALHF.

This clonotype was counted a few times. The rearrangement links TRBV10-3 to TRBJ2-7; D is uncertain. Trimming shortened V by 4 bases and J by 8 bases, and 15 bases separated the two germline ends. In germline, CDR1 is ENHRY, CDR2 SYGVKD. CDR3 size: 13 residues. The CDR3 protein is CAISGGSGSKQYF. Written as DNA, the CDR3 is TGTGCCATCAGTGGAGGATCGGGCAGCAAGCAGTACTTC.

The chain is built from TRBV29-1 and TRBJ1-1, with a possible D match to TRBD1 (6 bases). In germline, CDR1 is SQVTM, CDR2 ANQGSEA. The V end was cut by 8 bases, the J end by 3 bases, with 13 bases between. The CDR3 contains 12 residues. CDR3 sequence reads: CSLGSGDTEAFF. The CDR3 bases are TGCAGCTTGGGATCAGGGGACACTGAAGCTTTCTTT.

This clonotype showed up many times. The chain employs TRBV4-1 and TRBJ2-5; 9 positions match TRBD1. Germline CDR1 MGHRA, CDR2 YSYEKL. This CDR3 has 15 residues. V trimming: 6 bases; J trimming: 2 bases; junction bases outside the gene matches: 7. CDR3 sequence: CASRQPGQGQETQYF. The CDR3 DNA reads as TGCGCCAGCAGGCAACCGGGACAGGGACAAGAGACCCAGTACTTC.

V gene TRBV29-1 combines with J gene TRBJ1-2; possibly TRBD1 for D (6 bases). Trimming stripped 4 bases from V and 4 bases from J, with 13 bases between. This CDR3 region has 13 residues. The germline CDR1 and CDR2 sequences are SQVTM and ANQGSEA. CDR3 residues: CSVVRDTTYGYTF. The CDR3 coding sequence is TGCAGCGTTGTCCGGGACACCACCTATGGCTACACCTTC. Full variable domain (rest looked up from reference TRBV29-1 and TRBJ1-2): SAVISQKPSRDICQRGTSLTIQCQVDSQVTMMFWYRQQPGQSLTLIATANQGSEATYESGFVIDKFPISRPNLTFSTLTVSNMSPEDSSIYLCSVVRDTTYGYTFGSGTRLTVV.

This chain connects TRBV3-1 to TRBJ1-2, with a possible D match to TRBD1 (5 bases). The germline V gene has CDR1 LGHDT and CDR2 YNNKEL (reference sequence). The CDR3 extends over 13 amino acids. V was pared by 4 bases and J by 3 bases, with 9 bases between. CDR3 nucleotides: TGTGCCAGCAGCCGGGGCAGAGACTATGGCTACACCTTC. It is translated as CASSRGRDYGYTF.

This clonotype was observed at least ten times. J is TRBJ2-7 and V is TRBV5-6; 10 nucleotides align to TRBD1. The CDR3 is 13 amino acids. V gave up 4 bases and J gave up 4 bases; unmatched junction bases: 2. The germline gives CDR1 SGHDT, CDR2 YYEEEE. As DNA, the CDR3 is TGTGCCAGCAGCAGGGACAGGGGTTACGAGCAGTACTTC. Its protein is CASSRDRGYEQYF. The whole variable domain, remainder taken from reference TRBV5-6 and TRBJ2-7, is DAGVTQSPTHLIKTRGQQVTLRCSPKSGHDTVSWYQQALGQGPQFIFQYYEEEERQRGNFPDRFSGHQFPNYSSELNVNALLLGDSALYLCASSRDRGYEQYFGPGTRLTVT.

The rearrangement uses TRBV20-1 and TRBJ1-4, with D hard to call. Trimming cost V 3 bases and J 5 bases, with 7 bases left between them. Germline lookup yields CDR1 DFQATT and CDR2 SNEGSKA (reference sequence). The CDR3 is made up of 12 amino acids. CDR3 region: CSASQSNEKLFF. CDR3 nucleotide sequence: TGCAGTGCTAGTCAGTCAAATGAAAAACTGTTTTTT.

CDR3 nucleotides: TGTGCCAGCAGCTTAGGCGGGACAGTTACTCCTCTAGTTGGCTACACCTTC. Its translation is CASSLGGTVTPLVGYTF. The chain recombines TRBV13 with TRBJ1-2; 7 bases align to TRBD1. Germline loops: CDR1 PRHDT, CDR2 FYEKMQ (reference sequence). The V segment lost 0 bases and the J segment 7 bases; nucleotides outside the gene matches: 14. CDR3 size: 17 residues.

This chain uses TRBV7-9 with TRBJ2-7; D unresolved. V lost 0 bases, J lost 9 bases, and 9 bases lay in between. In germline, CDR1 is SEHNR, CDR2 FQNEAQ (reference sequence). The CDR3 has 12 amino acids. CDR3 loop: CASSLALGRQYF. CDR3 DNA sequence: TGTGCCAGCAGCTTAGCGCTAGGGCGGCAGTACTTC. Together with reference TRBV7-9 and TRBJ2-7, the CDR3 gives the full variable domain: DTGVSQNPRHKITKRGQNVTFRCDPISEHNRLYWYRQTLGQGPEFLTYFQNEAQLEKSRLLSDRFSAERPKGSFSTLEIQRTEQGDSAMYLCASSLALGRQYFGPGTRLTVT.

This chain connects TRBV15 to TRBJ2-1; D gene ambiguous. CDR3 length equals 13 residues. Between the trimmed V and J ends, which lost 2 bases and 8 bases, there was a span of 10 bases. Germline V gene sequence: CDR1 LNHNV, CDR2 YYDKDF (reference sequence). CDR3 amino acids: CATSRLSRDEQFF. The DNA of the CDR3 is TGTGCCACCAGCAGACTCAGCCGGGATGAGCAGTTCTTC.

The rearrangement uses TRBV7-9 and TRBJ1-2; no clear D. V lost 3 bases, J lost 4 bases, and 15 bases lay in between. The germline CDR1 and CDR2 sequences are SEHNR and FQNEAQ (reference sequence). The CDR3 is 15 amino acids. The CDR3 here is CASSLVGEPSYGYTF. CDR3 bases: TGTGCCAGCAGCTTGGTGGGAGAACCTTCCTATGGCTACACCTTC.